These 20 T cell receptor beta chains came from one sample sequenced in a study of identical twins. Each CDR3 protein gets one entry after TCRdb re-called the 5' RACE reads with MiXCR. This sample has 450,000 or so distinct CDR3 sequences, with less than 25% found just once. Another study also made use of these data, one on T cells expressing NK-cell markers.

Sequencing was performed on CD4+ T cells sorted from blood. These TCRs come from a woman aged 18-29 years in good health.

This clonotype was picked up a small number of times. This chain links TRBV21-1 with TRBJ2-6. TRBV21-1 is a pseudogene segment. The CDR3 sequence is 20 residues long. CDR3 region: CASSKEEWGKYSSGANVLTF. CDR3 nucleotides: TGTGCCAGCAGCAAAGAGGAATGGGGAAAGTATAGCTCTGGGGCCAACGTCCTGACTTTC.

The rearrangement joins TRBV12-3 or TRBV12-4 to TRBJ2-1; 15 bases match TRBD2. Germline trimming cut 7 bases from V and 2 bases from J; bases unmatched to any gene: 15. The CDR3 spans 20 residues. DNA of the CDR3: TGTGCCAGCACTTCCTCGGCCGGACTAGCGGGGGGGCGGGCCTACAATGAGCAGTTCTTC. It encodes CASTSSAGLAGGRAYNEQFF.

The gene calls are TRBV9 and TRBJ2-3; tentatively, D is TRBD1 (5 bases). Germline V CDR1 and CDR2: SGDLS, YYNGEE. The CDR3 has 15 amino acids. Trimming left V 4 bases short and J 5 bases short, with 17 bases between. CDR3 protein: CASSPRGVGQDTQYF. CDR3 DNA sequence: TGTGCCAGCAGCCCCCGCGGTGTGGGGCAAGATACGCAGTATTTT.

This chain links TRBV7-3 with TRBJ2-1, with TRBD2 identical over 9 bases. Germline-derived CDR1 and CDR2 are SGHTA and FQGTGA. The CDR3 covers 14 residues. With 6 bases clipped from V and 6 bases from J, the junction kept 6 bases outside the gene matches. For the CDR3, the DNA is TGTGCCAGCAGTTTCAGAGCGGGGGGCAATGAGCAGTTCTTC. Its protein is CASSFRAGGNEQFF. The variable domain in full, completed from reference TRBV7-3 and TRBJ2-1, reads GAGVSQTPSNKVTEKGKYVELRCDPISGHTALYWYRQSLGQGPEFLIYFQGTGAADDSGLPNDRFFAVRPEGSVSTLKIQRTERGDSAVYLCASSFRAGGNEQFFGPGTRLTVL.

The chain is built from TRBV7-9 and TRBJ1-4, with D perhaps TRBD1 (5 bases). Germline CDR1 is SEHNR and CDR2 is FQNEAQ (reference sequence). Trimming shortened V by 8 bases and J by 8 bases, and 12 bases separated the two germline ends. The CDR3 spans 12 residues. The CDR3: CASEISGEKLFF. The CDR3 bases are TGTGCCAGCGAAATATCAGGGGAAAAACTGTTTTTT. The complete variable domain, with remaining parts taken from reference TRBV7-9 and TRBJ1-4, reads DTGVSQNPRHKITKRGQNVTFRCDPISEHNRLYWYRQTLGQGPEFLTYFQNEAQLEKSRLLSDRFSAERPKGSFSTLEIQRTEQGDSAMYLCASEISGEKLFFGSGTQLSVL.

The J gene is TRBJ2-2, the V gene TRBV5-1; no firm D call. CDR1 is SGHRS and CDR2 is YFSETQ in the germline V gene. The CDR3 extends over 13 amino acids. The V end lost 4 bases, the J end lost 1 base, and 5 bases lay between the germline ends. DNA for the CDR3: TGCGCCAGCAGCGCCGAGAACACCGGGGAGCTGTTTTTT. It encodes CASSAENTGELFF.

CDR3 in amino acids: CASRFSGTIQETQYF. The CDR3 DNA is TGCGCCAGCAGATTCTCCGGGACAATCCAAGAGACCCAGTACTTC. V is TRBV5-1 and J is TRBJ2-5; a weak D match, TRBD1 (6 bases). V dropped 5 bases and J dropped 1 base, with 15 bases sitting between them. The CDR3 extends over 15 amino acids. The germline gives CDR1 SGHRS, CDR2 YFSETQ.

This sequence joins TRBV5-1 and TRBJ1-5; possible D gene TRBD1, 5 bases. Germline CDR1 SGHRS, CDR2 YFSETQ. With 4 bases removed from V and 5 bases from J, the gap between germline ends came to 13 bases. This CDR3 comprises 14 residues. Here the CDR3 reads CASSGAPGDQPQHF. Here the CDR3 DNA reads TGCGCCAGCAGCGGGGCGCCCGGAGATCAGCCCCAGCATTTT.

This clonotype was found a few times. The chain couples TRBV20-1 to TRBJ2-6; perhaps TRBD2 as D (5 bases). This CDR3 spans 15 amino acids. V was shortened by 4 bases and J by 2 bases, with 12 bases between the two germline ends. Looked up from germline, CDR1 is DFQATT and CDR2 is SNEGSKA (reference sequence). The CDR3 DNA is TGCAGTGCTACCTCTAGCTGGGCTGGGGCCAACGTCCTGACTTTC. The encoded protein is CSATSSWAGANVLTF.

The chain employs TRBV7-2 and TRBJ2-1; 9 nucleotides match TRBD2. The CDR3 length is 14 residues. V lost 7 bases, J lost 3 bases, and 4 bases stayed unmatched. Germline CDR1 SGHTA, CDR2 FQGNSA. The CDR3 DNA reads as TGTGCCAGCACCCTAGCGGGATTCTACAATGAGCAGTTCTTC. Translated, it gives CASTLAGFYNEQFF.

This clonotype was observed a few times. The chain combines TRBV9 with TRBJ1-3, with 7 bases matching TRBD1. V lost 4 bases, J lost 0 bases, and 7 bases stayed unmatched. The CDR3 is made up of 16 amino acids. CDR1 is SGDLS and CDR2 is YYNGEE in the germline V gene. In DNA, the CDR3 is TGTGCCAGCAGCTTGGGACAGCTTTTCTCTGGAAACACCATATATTTT. Amino acids: CASSLGQLFSGNTIYF.

This clonotype was counted only a few times. V and J are TRBV2 and TRBJ2-1; TRBD2 agrees at 12 bases. The CDR3 has 14 amino acids. With V trimmed by 11 bases and J by 9 bases, 11 bases remained unmatched. Germline-derived CDR1 and CDR2 are SNHLY and FYNNEI. The DNA of the CDR3 is TGTGCCGGTAAGACTAGCGGGAGTGTTCCTGAGCAGTTCTTC. Amino acid sequence: CAGKTSGSVPEQFF.

This clonotype was observed a few times. This rearrangement joins TRBV20-1 to TRBJ2-7; 7 bases are a match to TRBD2. The CDR3 has 17 residues. Germline CDR1 reads DFQATT; CDR2 reads SNEGSKA (reference sequence). V shed 2 bases and J 5 bases; nucleotides not matched to a gene: 18. CDR3: CSARPLYGRVGVNEQYF. The CDR3 region has the DNA TGCAGTGCTAGACCCTTATATGGGAGGGTCGGAGTTAACGAGCAGTACTTC.

This clonotype came up a few times. The chain joins TRBV10-3 to TRBJ2-1; 7 nucleotides match TRBD1. Germline CDR1 and CDR2: ENHRY and SYGVKD. The CDR3 has 14 amino acids. Trimming removed 1 base from V and 8 bases from J; junction bases left unmatched: 5. The CDR3 nucleotides read TGTGCCATCAGTGAGTTCCAGGGGGTATATGAGCAGTTCTTC. Its translation: CAISEFQGVYEQFF.

The chain combines TRBV10-3 with TRBJ2-7; 10 bases line up with TRBD1. Germline CDR1 and CDR2: ENHRY and SYGVKD. The CDR3 is 12 amino acids. Trimming cost V 8 bases and J 7 bases; bases outside gene matches: 5. This CDR3 is CAIGTGVLEQYF. The DNA of the CDR3 is TGTGCCATCGGGACAGGGGTGCTAGAGCAGTACTTC.

The chain joins TRBV5-1 to TRBJ2-1; 8 bases are a match to TRBD1. Germline V lookup: CDR1 SGHRS, CDR2 YFSETQ. This CDR3 is 17 amino acids long. The V segment lost 2 bases and the J segment 4 bases; nucleotides outside the gene matches: 11. The CDR3 DNA is TGCGCCAGCAGCTTACCCAAAGGACAGGGTGTTTACAATGAGCAGTTCTTC. As protein: CASSLPKGQGVYNEQFF.

The genes are TRBV6-1 and TRBJ2-2; 11 bases are a match to TRBD2. V lost 6 bases and J lost 7; bases outside the gene matches: 10. The V gene's germline CDR1 is MNHNS and CDR2 SASEGT. CDR3 length: 16 amino acids. CDR3 amino acids: CASRPRVAGGIGELFF. The CDR3 region has the DNA TGTGCCAGCAGACCCCGGGTAGCGGGAGGGATCGGGGAGCTGTTTTTT.

This clonotype was recorded a few times. The chain recombines TRBV13 with TRBJ2-6; D remains unclear. V gave up 5 bases and J gave up 0 bases, with 11 bases separating them. Germline lookup yields CDR1 PRHDT and CDR2 FYEKMQ (reference sequence). The CDR3 loop spans 16 amino acids. The CDR3 DNA is TGTGCCAGCAGCCCGAGGATCTACTCTGGGGCCAACGTCCTGACTTTC. It codes for CASSPRIYSGANVLTF.

At least ten counts were recorded for this clonotype. The CDR3 sequence is CSANFPTNTEAFF. CDR3 nucleotides: TGCAGTGCTAATTTCCCGACGAACACTGAAGCTTTCTTT. The chain has TRBV20-1 and TRBJ1-1; D is ambiguous. The CDR3 runs to 13 residues. Germline V lookup: CDR1 DFQATT, CDR2 SNEGSKA (reference sequence). V lost 4 bases and J lost 1, with 10 bases in between.

V is TRBV2 and J is TRBJ2-1; 9 bases map to TRBD2. The V gene end was trimmed by 7 bases and the J gene end by 8 bases; junction bases not matched to a gene: 12. The CDR3 length is 15 residues. Germline V lookup: CDR1 SNHLY, CDR2 FYNNEI. The CDR3 sequence: CASTKGRGGNYEQFF. In DNA form, the CDR3 reads TGTGCCAGCACCAAGGGGCGGGGGGGCAACTATGAGCAGTTCTTC.